A single sample is the source of the 24 T cell receptor beta chains below, sequenced in a study of CD8 T cells in ankylosing spondylitis. No antigens are known for them. Findings of the study overall: There was a TCR beta motif, made of 7 to 9 highly homologous variants, that appeared characteristic of ankylosing spondylitis blood.

TCRdb reprocessed the 5' RACE reads with MiXCR, giving one entry per CDR3 protein. The data show about 400,000 distinct CDR3 sequences, more than 20% seen once. The specimen was blood, either unsorted or a sorted T cell fraction (not recorded which). Source of these receptors: a male donor with ankylosing spondylitis.

The rearrangement links TRBV10-2 to TRBJ1-2; D ambiguous. Germline-derived CDR1 and CDR2 are WSHSY and SAAADI. V lost 6 bases and J 2 bases, leaving 10 bases between the germline ends. There are 13 residues in the CDR3. The CDR3 DNA is TGCGCCAGCAGGGAAGGACGGAACTATGGCTACACCTTC. Its protein is CASREGRNYGYTF.

This clonotype was seen more than once but under ten times. V gene TRBV2 combines with J gene TRBJ2-1; 8 bases align to TRBD2. The germline V gene has CDR1 SNHLY and CDR2 FYNNEI. The J segment lost 2 bases and the V segment lost 3 bases, leaving 6 bases of the junction unmatched. The CDR3 runs to 16 residues. CDR3 sequence: CASSELWGLAYNEQFF. The DNA for the CDR3 is TGTGCCAGCAGTGAGTTGTGGGGACTAGCCTACAATGAGCAGTTCTTC.

The chain carries TRBV7-9 and TRBJ2-3; TRBD2 matches 9 bases. V was pared by 0 bases and J by 5 bases, with 6 bases of the junction left unmatched. CDR3 length equals 16 residues. Germline values: CDR1 SEHNR, CDR2 FQNEAQ (reference sequence). In DNA, the CDR3 is TGTGCCAGCAGCTTAGCGGCTAGCGGGATTGGAGATACGCAGTATTTT. Translated: CASSLAASGIGDTQYF.

V is TRBV12-3 or TRBV12-4 and J is TRBJ2-4; TRBD1 matches at 8 bases. Unmatched junction bases numbered 21, after V lost 0 bases and J lost 2 bases. The CDR3 spans 22 residues. The CDR3 protein is CASSLAFSLVGQGGGTKNIQYF. The CDR3 DNA is TGTGCCAGCAGTTTAGCGTTTTCCTTAGTTGGACAGGGTGGCGGTACCAAAAACATTCAGTACTTC.

The V gene is TRBV6-2 or TRBV6-3, the J gene TRBJ2-7; perhaps TRBD1 as D (5 bases). Germline assignment: CDR1 MNHEY and CDR2 SVGEGT. This CDR3 has 11 amino acids. Deletions cut 2 bases from V and 6 bases from J, with 5 bases between. CDR3: CASSYRGEQYF. CDR3 sequence (DNA): TGTGCCAGCAGTTACAGGGGCGAGCAGTACTTC.

This clonotype was seen ten or more times. The chain employs TRBV7-8 and TRBJ1-1; D remains ambiguous. The CDR3 loop spans 14 amino acids. Germline V gene lookup returns CDR1 SGHVS and CDR2 FQNEAQ. The germline V and J ends were trimmed by 1 base and 1 base, with 7 bases remaining between them. CDR3 region: CASSLVPGNTEAFF. The CDR3 DNA reads as TGTGCCAGCAGCTTAGTGCCAGGGAACACTGAAGCTTTCTTT.

The V gene is TRBV7-2, the J gene TRBJ2-5; 8 positions match TRBD2. Germline CDR1 and CDR2: SGHTA and FQGNSA. The CDR3 is made up of 14 amino acids. J gave up 4 bases and V 2 bases, and 3 bases lay outside the gene matches. The CDR3 is CASSLRGGRETQYF. The CDR3 bases are TGTGCCAGCAGCTTACGCGGGGGGAGAGAGACCCAGTACTTC.

This rearrangement joins TRBV4-1 to TRBJ2-1, with D possibly TRBD1 on 5 matching bases. Germline V lookup: CDR1 MGHRA, CDR2 YSYEKL. Trimming took 4 bases from V and 0 from J, leaving 10 bases between them. This CDR3 region has 15 residues. The CDR3 nucleotides are TGCGCCAGCAGCCTCTACAGGAACTCCTACAATGAGCAGTTCTTC. Its protein is CASSLYRNSYNEQFF.

A few counts support this clonotype. The chain uses TRBV15 and TRBJ2-2; possibly TRBD1 for D (5 bases). The germline V gene has CDR1 LNHNV and CDR2 YYDKDF (reference sequence). This CDR3 is built from 16 residues. V shed 1 base and J shed 2 bases, with 11 bases lying between them. CDR3 in DNA: TGTGCCACCAGCAGAGGGTCACAGGCCAACACCGGGGAGCTGTTTTTT. Its protein is CATSRGSQANTGELFF. Supplemented by reference TRBV15 and TRBJ2-2, the full variable domain reads DAMVIQNPRYQVTQFGKPVTLSCSQTLNHNVMYWYQQKSSQAPKLLFHYYDKDFNNEADTPDNFQSRRPNTSFCFLDIRSPGLGDTAMYLCATSRGSQANTGELFFGEGSRLTVL.

The chain is built from TRBV18 and TRBJ2-5; 11 bases are a match to TRBD1. Per germline, CDR1 KGHSH and CDR2 LQKENI. The CDR3 totals 15 residues. V gave up 3 bases and J gave up 2 bases; unmatched junction bases: 2. The CDR3 nucleotides are TGTGCCAGCTCACCGGGACAGGGGGGACAAGAGACCCAGTACTTC. This sequence encodes CASSPGQGGQETQYF.

The V and J genes are TRBV3-1 and TRBJ2-7; a possible D gene is TRBD1 (6 bases). This CDR3 contains 15 residues. The V end was cut by 4 bases, the J end by 0 bases, with 13 bases between. CDR1 and CDR2 (germline): LGHDT, YNNKEL (reference sequence). The CDR3 reads CASSPRDIISYEQYF. DNA for the CDR3: TGTGCCAGCAGCCCCCGGGACATAATCTCCTACGAGCAGTACTTC.

This clonotype was recorded a few times. DNA for the CDR3: TGTGCCAGCAGTAAAGACAAACCCCCTGAAGCTTTCTTT. This translates into CASSKDKPPEAFF. The chain has TRBV28 and TRBJ1-1, with no clear D. Germline CDR1 reads MDHEN; CDR2 reads SYDVKM. The CDR3 is 13 residues long. V dropped 5 bases and J dropped 6 bases, with 13 bases sitting between them.

This chain uses TRBV7-6 with TRBJ2-7; tentative D call: TRBD1 (5 bases). The V gene lost 2 bases and the J gene lost 4 bases, with 12 bases spanning the gap. The length of the CDR3 is 14 residues. Germline-derived CDR1 and CDR2 are SGHVS and FNYEAQ. The CDR3 spells CASSLNQGPYEQYF. CDR3 bases: TGTGCCAGCAGCTTAAACCAGGGCCCGTACGAGCAGTACTTC.

In this sample, this clonotype turned up a few times. This rearrangement joins TRBV9 to TRBJ2-3, with no clear D. In germline, CDR1 is SGDLS, CDR2 YYNGEE. The CDR3 has 12 residues. Trimming removed 3 bases from V and 6 bases from J, with 8 bases in between. For the CDR3, the DNA is TGTGCCAGCAGCGCCACAGAGGATACGCAGTATTTT. Translation gives CASSATEDTQYF.

The chain combines TRBV20-1 with TRBJ1-1; TRBD1 aligns across 8 bases. The V and J ends lost 6 bases and 5 bases, in that order; junction bases with no gene match: 11. The CDR3 consists of 14 residues. Looked up from germline, CDR1 is DFQATT and CDR2 is SNEGSKA (reference sequence). The CDR3 region is CSALLTGGSTEAFF. As DNA, the CDR3 is TGCAGTGCCCTTCTTACAGGGGGTAGTACTGAAGCTTTCTTT.

V gene TRBV12-3 or TRBV12-4 combines with J gene TRBJ2-7; 7 nucleotides match TRBD1. V was clipped by 4 bases and J by 3 bases; unmatched bases: 6. The CDR3 is 14 amino acids. DNA for the CDR3: TGTGCCAGCAGTTCCCGGGACAGTGGCTACGAGCAGTACTTC. Its translation is CASSSRDSGYEQYF.

This chain joins TRBV3-1 and TRBJ2-1; 11 nucleotides match TRBD2. This CDR3 has 19 amino acids. Germline CDR1 LGHDT, CDR2 YNNKEL (reference sequence). V shed 2 bases and J 5 bases; nucleotides not matched to a gene: 14. As DNA, the CDR3 is TGTGCCAGCAGCCAACGCTATGGTGCCGGGACTAGCGGAAACAATGAGCAGTTCTTC. Its translation is CASSQRYGAGTSGNNEQFF.

The rearrangement links TRBV19 to TRBJ2-7, with TRBD2 identical over 7 bases. Germline values: CDR1 LNHDA, CDR2 SQIVND (reference sequence). The V gene end was trimmed by 5 bases and the J gene end by 3 bases; junction bases not matched to a gene: 7. The CDR3 runs 14 residues. The CDR3 DNA reads TGTGCCAGTAGTGCCCAGCGGGAAGGCTACGAGCAGTACTTC. It yields the protein CASSAQREGYEQYF. The full variable domain, its missing parts supplied by reference TRBV19 and TRBJ2-7, is DGGITQSPKYLFRKEGQNVTLSCEQNLNHDAMYWYRQDPGQGLRLIYYSQIVNDFQKGDIAEGYSVSREKKESFPLTVTSAQKNPTAFYLCASSAQREGYEQYFGPGTRLTVT.

The chain recombines TRBV12-3 or TRBV12-4 with TRBJ2-7; possible D gene TRBD1, 6 bases. V was trimmed by 5 bases and J by 5 bases, leaving 19 bases between them. This CDR3 contains 15 residues. The CDR3 here is CASSLQHRVVDEQYF. CDR3 nucleotide sequence: TGTGCCAGCAGTCTGCAACACAGGGTTGTGGACGAGCAGTACTTC.

The CDR3 spells CASSARDRANEKLFF. Written as DNA, the CDR3 is TGTGCCAGCAGCGCCCGGGACAGGGCGAATGAAAAACTGTTTTTT. This sequence joins TRBV9 and TRBJ1-4; 9 bases are shared with TRBD1. CDR3 length equals 15 residues. From germline, CDR1 is SGDLS and CDR2 YYNGEE. Trimming removed 3 bases from V and 5 bases from J; junction bases left unmatched: 5.

This rearrangement joins TRBV4-2 to TRBJ2-7; 10 nucleotides line up with TRBD2. J lost 5 bases, V lost 3 bases, and 7 bases had no gene match. CDR3 size: 15 residues. CDR1 is LGHNA, CDR2 YNFKEQ, per germline. Here the CDR3 DNA reads TGTGCCAGCAGCCAGGGTACCGGGACTAGCGACGAGCAGTACTTC. Its protein is CASSQGTGTSDEQYF.

The rearrangement uses TRBV14 and TRBJ1-3; D is undetermined. CDR3 size: 17 residues. V was cut by 1 base and J by 0 bases, with 13 bases left in between. Germline V lookup: CDR1 SGHDN, CDR2 FVKESK. CDR3 in amino acids: CASSQAGGSRSGNTIYF. The CDR3 DNA reads as TGTGCCAGCAGCCAAGCGGGAGGGTCCCGCTCTGGAAACACCATATATTTT.

This clonotype was detected only a few times. The chain joins TRBV28 to TRBJ2-1; 11 bases agree with TRBD2. Unmatched junction bases numbered 7, after V lost 8 bases and J lost 4 bases. CDR1 MDHEN and CDR2 SYDVKM come from the germline V gene. The length of the CDR3 is 15 residues. CDR3 region: CASSAGTSGYNEQFF. The CDR3 DNA reads TGTGCCAGCTCCGCCGGGACTAGCGGTTACAATGAGCAGTTCTTC.

V usage is TRBV7-8 and J usage is TRBJ2-1, with D unresolved. Germline V gene data show CDR1 as SGHVS and CDR2 as FQNEAQ. This CDR3 comprises 16 residues. The V and J ends lost 5 bases and 3 bases respectively, with 17 bases between them. The CDR3 coding sequence is TGTGCCAGCAGCACCTTAGCTTTTGGGGACTACAATGAGCAGTTCTTC. It codes for CASSTLAFGDYNEQFF.